Listed below are T cell receptor beta chains from one sample, sequenced in a study of radiation and T cells in renal cell carcinoma. Profiled with immunoSEQ multiplex PCR; TCRdb holds only in-frame clones, not every one. The table has almost 20,000 clones, less than 65% seen once; the top ten hold around 13%. Sequenced here: tumor tissue, sampled from a patient whose treatment included radiotherapy and nephrectomy. Receptors originate from a woman aged 70 to 79 with renal cell carcinoma. The CDR3 runs from the conserved cysteine through the conserved F or W. A D gene is named only where the DNA matches it firmly. The size field is filled for only some rows; it gives once, few, many or a size class.

CDR3 protein | CDR3 DNA | J gene | D gene | V gene | clone size
CASSDRVETNEKLFF | TGTGCCAGCAGCGACAGGGTGGAGACTAATGAAAAACTGTTTTTT | TRBJ1-4 | TRBD1 | TRBV7-2 | NA
CASRGTGSNTEAFF | TGTGCCAGCAGAGGGACAGGGTCGAACACTGAAGCTTTCTTT | TRBJ1-1 | TRBD1 | TRBV5-4 | NA
CASSFGVNPEAFF | TGTGCCAGCAGCTTTGGGGTGAACCCTGAAGCTTTCTTT | TRBJ1-1 | NA | TRBV13 | NA
CASSFLAGGQLGEQFF | TGCGCCAGCAGCTTTTTAGCGGGGGGGCAGCTCGGTGAGCAGTTCTTC | TRBJ2-1 | TRBD2 | TRBV5-1 | NA
CAWSVLNEQFF | TGTGCCTGGAGTGTACTCAATGAGCAGTTCTTC | TRBJ2-1 | NA | TRBV30 | NA
CASSWTVTDTQYF | TGTGCCAGTAGTTGGACTGTCACAGATACGCAGTATTTT | TRBJ2-3 | NA | TRBV19 | few
CASSQMSTPPGELFF | TGCGCCAGCAGCCAGATGTCTACGCCACCCGGGGAGCTGTTTTTT | TRBJ2-2 | NA | TRBV4-3 | once
CASSIAEDGGNTIYF | TGTGCCAGTAGTATAGCTGAAGACGGAGGAAACACCATATATTTT | TRBJ1-3 | NA | TRBV19 | few
CASGWAPNTEAFF | TGTGCCAGCGGATGGGCCCCGAACACTGAAGCTTTCTTT | TRBJ1-1 | NA | TRBV6-5 | NA
CASSSGDRDGYTF | TGTGCCAGCAGTTCCGGGGACAGGGACGGCTACACCTTC | TRBJ1-2 | TRBD1 | TRBV7-3 | NA
CASSFSAGWDNNSPLHF | TGTGCCAGCAGTTTTTCGGCAGGGTGGGATAATAATTCACCCCTCCACTTT | TRBJ1-6 | NA | TRBV27 | once
CARSLQGEGNQPQHF | TGTGCCAGAAGTCTCCAGGGGGAAGGCAATCAGCCCCAGCATTTT | TRBJ1-5 | NA | TRBV7-5 | few
CASSFRHQSYEQYF | TGTGCCAGCAGTTTCCGACATCAGTCCTACGAGCAGTACTTC | TRBJ2-7 | NA | TRBV28 | NA
CASSVGDRGSEKLFF | TGTGCCAGCAGCGTAGGGGACAGGGGATCTGAAAAACTGTTTTTT | TRBJ1-4 | TRBD1 | TRBV9 | once
CASSPPTAGNEQFF | TGTGCCAGCTCACCACCTACAGCCGGGAATGAGCAGTTCTTC | TRBJ2-1 | NA | TRBV18 | NA
CASSSGQGSYGYTF | TGTGCCAGCAGCTCCGGACAGGGGTCCTATGGCTACACCTTC | TRBJ1-2 | TRBD1 | TRBV11-2 | NA
CASSLSGAGYEQYF | TGTGCCAGCAGCTTAAGTGGGGCGGGGTACGAGCAGTACTTC | TRBJ2-7 | NA | TRBV7-3 | medium-sized
CASSLANDQYEQYF | TGCGCCAGCAGCTTGGCCAACGACCAGTACGAGCAGTACTTC | TRBJ2-7 | NA | TRBV5-1 | NA
CASSLAGSDYGYTF | TGTGCCAGCAGCTTGGCCGGATCCGATTATGGCTACACCTTC | TRBJ1-2 | NA | TRBV5-4 | NA
CASWWGASLPPPYSNQPQHF | TGTGCCAGCTGGTGGGGGGCGAGTCTCCCCCCCCCTTATAGCAATCAGCCCCAGCATTTT | TRBJ1-5 | NA | TRBV28 | once
CASSFPRTAKETQYF | TGTGCCAGCAGCTTTCCCCGGACAGCCAAAGAGACCCAGTACTTC | TRBJ2-5 | NA | TRBV7-2 | NA
CASTKEGALAYEQYF | TGTGCCAGCACTAAGGAGGGGGCCCTCGCCTACGAGCAGTACTTC | TRBJ2-7 | NA | TRBV2 | few
CASSPLAGGTGELFF | TGTGCCAGCAGCCCCCTCGCGGGGGGCACCGGGGAGCTGTTTTTT | TRBJ2-2 | TRBD2 | TRBV7-8 | NA
CASTPGPGNTIYF | TGTGCCAGCACCCCGGGACCTGGAAACACCATATATTTT | TRBJ1-3 | NA | TRBV27 | NA
CASSSNRPLDRGYGYTF | TGTGCCAGCAGTTCAAACCGACCGCTCGACAGGGGATATGGCTACACCTTC | TRBJ1-2 | TRBD1 | TRBV27 | NA
CASSLRSGALREKLFF | TGTGCCAGCAGCTTGAGGTCAGGGGCCCTTCGAGAAAAACTGTTTTTT | TRBJ1-4 | NA | TRBV5-5 | NA
CASSKEQGADQPQHF | TGTGCCAGCAGTAAAGAACAGGGGGCTGATCAGCCCCAGCATTTT | TRBJ1-5 | TRBD1 | TRBV2 | NA
CASSGKRGGYNEQFF | TGTGCCAGCAGCGGGAAGCGGGGGGGATACAATGAGCAGTTCTTC | TRBJ2-1 | TRBD2 | TRBV6-6 | NA
CASRTGTVSDTQYF | TGTGCCAGCAGAACCGGGACAGTCTCGGATACGCAGTATTTT | TRBJ2-3 | TRBD1 | TRBV6-6 | NA
CASRLTENTLHF | TGTGCCAGCAGACTGACTGAAAACACCCTCCACTTT | TRBJ1-6 | NA | TRBV2 | NA
CASRPPGISNTEAFF | TGTGCCAGCAGACCACCCGGGATTTCGAACACTGAAGCTTTCTTT | TRBJ1-1 | NA | TRBV5-6 | few
CASSTTTGGNYGYTF | TGTGCCAGTAGTACTACAACAGGGGGAAACTATGGCTACACCTTC | TRBJ1-2 | TRBD1 | TRBV19 | NA
CASSVTGPNTGELFF | TGTGCCAGCAGCGTAACCGGGCCAAACACCGGGGAGCTGTTTTTT | TRBJ2-2 | NA | TRBV5-6 | NA
CASSLAATGAGSPLHF | TGCGCCAGCAGCTTGGCCGCTACGGGAGCGGGTTCACCCCTCCACTTT | TRBJ1-6 | NA | TRBV5-1 | NA
CASSLRAGELFF | TGTGCCAGCAGCTTAAGGGCCGGGGAGCTGTTTTTT | TRBJ2-2 | NA | TRBV7-9 | few
CASSRTEMNTEAFF | TGTGCCAGCAGCCGGACAGAAATGAACACTGAAGCTTTCTTT | TRBJ1-1 | NA | TRBV7-9 | NA
CSARYKYGYTF | TGCAGTGCGCGATACAAATATGGCTACACCTTC | TRBJ1-2 | NA | TRBV20-1 | NA
CASSPWVQKDTQYF | TGTGCCAGCAGCCCGTGGGTCCAGAAAGATACGCAGTATTTT | TRBJ2-3 | NA | TRBV14 | NA
CASSGTLFSTDTQYF | TGTGCCAGCAGCGGTACGCTTTTTTCCACAGATACGCAGTATTTT | TRBJ2-3 | NA | TRBV7-2 | medium-sized
CASSQGLAGEETQYF | TGTGCCAGCAGCCAGGGACTAGCGGGGGAAGAGACCCAGTACTTC | TRBJ2-5 | TRBD2 | TRBV4-2 | NA